This T cell receptor beta chain was recovered during a study of spatial heterogeneity in lung cancer (dated by TCRdb to between 2019 and 2020). Concerning the study at large: Beta-chain transcripts were consistently detected in greater numbers than alpha-chain transcripts, which likely reflects a higher abundance of beta-chain transcripts. In the raw uncorrected reads, each unique combination of TCR and UMI appeared more than ten times on average. In non-small cell lung cancer, the study made a quantitative comparison of TCR alpha and beta repertoires among multiple tumor regions, matched nontumor lung and blood. Nonsynonymous mutation counts, determined by whole-exome sequencing of tumor tissue, were related to features of the TCR repertoire. At surgery, over 200 tumor regions, roughly 63 matched nontumor lung samples and 45 to 60 PBMC samples were TCR-sequenced for both alpha and beta chains. Summary of the overall study and its limitations: Confirming at a functional level the hypothesis that regional TCRs recognize regional mutations was considered to require additional single-cell paired TCR alpha and beta sequencing.

This specimen's time point label, interpreted: sample taken at primary tumor resection. Samples were obtained from 65 to 90 patients with early-stage, untreated non-small cell lung cancer from the lung TRACERx cohort. For TCR sequencing, whole RNA was extracted from tumor and nontumor lung tissue, or from cryopreserved PBMC samples, and no cell sorting was done. Only patients with enough RNA available from two or more tumor regions were chosen for TCR sequencing. A lung pathologist reviewed the tumor and adjacent nontumor lung specimens before the specimens were selected. Libraries were prepared through 5' RACE. Instrument used: NextSeq 500. The TCR library protocol attached a unique molecular identifier to each TCR cDNA molecule to allow correction of PCR and sequencing errors. In the source study's methods: TCR identification, UMI-based error correction and CDR3 extraction were all carried out with Decombinator tools. TCRs above a frequency of 2 per 1,000, corresponding to the top 1% of the tumor frequency distribution, were defined as expanded. Renyi diversity was computed with the R vegan package after each repertoire had been subsampled 100 times to 5,000 TCRs. CDR3 similarity networks were built from amino acid triplet string-kernel similarity, connecting CDR3s with pairwise similarity above 0.82. TCRdb reanalyzed the raw reads on its own, using fastp at Q25 for trimming and MiXCR for clone calling, and kept in-frame beta chains. Each entry merges the rows of one CDR3 protein and shows their most common DNA and genes. The V and J calls were not made by the authors but by TCRdb's processing. Within this sample are around 2,100 distinct CDR3 sequences, with 6.8% of them counted one time only. Of the sample, 13% falls within the top ten clones.

Ends trimmed: V by 4 bases, J by 0 bases; bases unmatched to a gene: 4. Reading the germline V gene gives CDR1 KGHSH and CDR2 LQKENI. Reading from cysteine to phenylalanine, the CDR3 counts 15 amino acids. Of the read, only the CDR3 DNA is kept; its 45 bases are in frame from base 1. This clonotype counts as medium-sized (0.01 to 0.1%). Its antigen is not yet known. Nothing much larger sits one base from this clone, and base qualities are not available. This clonotype originated in a male donor with early-stage non-small cell lung cancer. The specimen was normal lung tissue next to the tumor, collected at surgery. This receptor chain uses TRBV18 and TRBJ2-3, and 7 junctional nucleotides match TRBD1. The CDR3 region reads CASSLPGQSTDTQYF. The bases read TGTGCCAGCTCACTCCCGGGACAGAGCACAGATACGCAGTATTTT.